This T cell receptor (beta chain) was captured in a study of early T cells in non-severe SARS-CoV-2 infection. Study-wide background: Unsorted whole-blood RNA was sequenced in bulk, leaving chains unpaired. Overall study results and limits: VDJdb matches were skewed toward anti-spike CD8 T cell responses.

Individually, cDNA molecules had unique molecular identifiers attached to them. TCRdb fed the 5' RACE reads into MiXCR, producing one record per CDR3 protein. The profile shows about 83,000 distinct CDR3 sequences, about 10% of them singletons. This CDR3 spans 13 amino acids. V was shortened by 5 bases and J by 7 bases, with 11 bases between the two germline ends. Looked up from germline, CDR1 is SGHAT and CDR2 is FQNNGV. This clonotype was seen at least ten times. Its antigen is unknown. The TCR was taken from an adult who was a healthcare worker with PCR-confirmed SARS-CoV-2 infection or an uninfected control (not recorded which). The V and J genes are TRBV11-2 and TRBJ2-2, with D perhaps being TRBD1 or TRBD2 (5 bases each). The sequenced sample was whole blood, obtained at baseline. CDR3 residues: CASSGWDGGELFF. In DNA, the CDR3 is TGTGCCAGCAGCGGATGGGACGGCGGGGAGCTGTTTTTT. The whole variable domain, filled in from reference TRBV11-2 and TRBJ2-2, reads EAGVAQSPRYKIIEKRQSVAFWCNPISGHATLYWYQQILGQGPKLLIQFQNNGVVDDSQLPKDRFSAERLKGVDSTLKIQPAKLEDSAVYLCASSGWDGGELFFGEGSRLTVL.